This T cell receptor beta chain derives from a study of naive and memory T cell subsets. General study findings and limits: Potentially, T cell activation and differentiation skew this RNA-based measurement.

The germline V and J ends were trimmed by 1 base and 1 base, with 14 bases remaining between them. The CDR3 runs to 17 residues. The germline CDR1 and CDR2 sequences are MNHNS and SASEGT. Comment on this clonotype: Its specificity is not known.

An oligonucleotide containing a UMI was ligated to the 3' end of TCR cDNA. Whole-blood samples were 2 to 3 ml of peripheral blood from healthy adult volunteers. Cells were not sorted; total RNA input targeted 1 to 1000 ng. Amplification of ligated cDNA took four PCR rounds with SP2 and nested alpha and beta constant primers. TCRdb called the 5' RACE reads again in MiXCR, with one record for every CDR3 protein. Of about 62,000 distinct CDR3 sequences detected, approximately 8% appear once; the ten largest clones hold 15% to 20%. V usage is TRBV6-1 and J usage is TRBJ2-4; D is perhaps TRBD2 (6 bases). The TCR originated in a female donor in good health. In DNA, the CDR3 is TGTGCCAGCAGTGAAGGACTAGTTCGCCTGGCCAAAAACATTCAGTACTTC. This sequence encodes CASSEGLVRLAKNIQYF.